This is a list of T cell receptor beta chains from one sample in a study of CD8+ T cells in alopecia areata. Using immunoSEQ multiplex PCR, the repertoire was profiled, and TCRdb retains in-frame clones only, with some absent. The data contain about 140,000 clones, around 83% of them singletons. The sequenced sample was CD8+ T cells sorted from blood, obtained at week 4, from a patient treated with tofacitinib. These receptors were collected from a human donor with alopecia areata. CDR3s include the opening cysteine and the closing phenylalanine or tryptophan. D genes are given only for firm matches.

J gene | D gene | V gene | CDR3 protein
TRBJ2-5 | TRBD1 | TRBV29-1 | CSVNPTGAQETQYF
TRBJ2-1 | NA | TRBV27 | CASSLDPHNEQFF
TRBJ2-7 | TRBD2 | TRBV18 | CASSPPGGEISYEQYF
TRBJ2-5 | TRBD2 | TRBV7-6 | CASSSTSGGVRETQYF
TRBJ2-1 | NA | TRBV6-5 | CASSFTPVTYNEQFF
TRBJ2-1 | NA | TRBV9 | CASGGLDEQFF
TRBJ1-1 | NA | TRBV4-1 | CASSQVGQGTEAFF
TRBJ1-1 | NA | TRBV5-1 | CASSLDYNTEAFF
TRBJ1-1 | TRBD1 | TRBV4-1 | CASSQDPSGQGGTEAFF
TRBJ2-1 | NA | TRBV30 | CAWSLARGAVGNEQFF
TRBJ1-2 | NA | TRBV27 | CASSVQGRGYGYTF
TRBJ1-1 | TRBD1 | TRBV29-1 | CSVDFGTETEAFF
TRBJ2-7 | NA | TRBV7-9 | CASSSRYEQYF
TRBJ1-2 | NA | TRBV29-1 | CSVEGSPLGYTF
TRBJ2-7 | NA | TRBV18 | CASSPGSAAYEQYF
TRBJ1-5 | TRBD1 | TRBV19 | CASNQGQGGNQPQHF
TRBJ1-6 | TRBD1 | TRBV13 | CASSPDRGNSPLHF